This T cell receptor beta chain was found in a study of vaccination effects on CD4 cells after COVID-19. Viral peptide pools were used in the ViraFEST assay to expand antigen-specific CD4+ T cells, and sequencing came afterward. Researchers isolated CD4+ T cells once approximately 10 days of culture had elapsed. The study found no prior SARS-CoV-2 infection in the vaccine recipients, who tested negative for nucleocapsid antibodies. As concerns this clone: Its target is unknown.

The V gene end was trimmed by 5 bases and the J gene end by 1 base; junction bases not matched to a gene: 7. The CDR3 length is 15 residues. The V gene's germline CDR1 is SEHNR and CDR2 FQNEAQ (reference sequence). The table came from immunoSEQ multiplex PCR; TCRdb's copy has only in-frame clones and leaves some out. The data contain about 73,000 clones, roughly 74% of them singletons. The input for sequencing was CD4+ T cells from PBMCs cultured with HCoV-NL63 spike peptides, taken before COVID-19 vaccination. The chain joins TRBV7-9 to TRBJ2-5; TRBD2 matches at 7 bases. The sequence derives from a human donor who received a COVID-19 vaccine. In DNA form, the CDR3 reads TGTGCCAGCAGCCCCGGGGGGAGCGGCCAAGAGACCCAGTACTTC. The encoded protein is CASSPGGSGQETQYF.